This passage covers 27 T cell receptor beta chains from one sample sequenced in a study of beta chain features in type 1 diabetes. Expressed TCRB transcripts were sequenced after all isolated RNA was converted to cDNA. Clones were sequenced by immunoSEQ multiplex PCR, and TCRdb holds only the in-frame ones, with some missing. Here the sample spans around 300,000 clones, 12% to 15% being singletons. Material for sequencing was central memory CD4+ T cells from blood. The receptor source for this set is a man aged 25-40 years in good health.

This clone was seen a few times. This sequence joins TRBV13 and TRBJ2-1; perhaps TRBD2 as D (6 bases). The V gene's germline CDR1 is PRHDT and CDR2 FYEKMQ (reference sequence). This CDR3 has 15 residues. Trimming took 0 bases from V and 6 from J, leaving 12 bases between them. Here the CDR3 reads CASSLGGGEVNEQFF. DNA for the CDR3: TGTGCCAGCAGCTTAGGCGGGGGAGAAGTCAATGAGCAGTTCTTC.

The chain joins TRBV6-5 to TRBJ2-7; no reliable D call. The length of the CDR3 is 14 residues. Germline V gene data show CDR1 as MNHEY and CDR2 as SVGAGI. Trimming took off 6 bases at V and 2 bases at J, with 14 bases between the two ends. The CDR3 region is CASSTRGSTYEQYF. The CDR3 DNA follows: TGTGCCAGCAGCACCCGTGGGTCGACCTACGAGCAGTACTTC.

This sequence joins TRBV28 and TRBJ1-2; D possibly corresponds to TRBD1 (5 bases). The V gene lost 2 bases and the J gene lost 8 bases, with 15 bases spanning the gap. Germline assignment: CDR1 MDHEN and CDR2 SYDVKM. The CDR3 extends over 14 amino acids. CDR3 protein: CASSLRGRTQGYTF. CDR3 coding DNA: TGTGCCAGCAGTTTACGGGGCAGGACGCAAGGCTACACCTTC.

A few counts support this clone. This chain joins TRBV5-1 and TRBJ1-1; D perhaps matches TRBD1 (5 bases). The ends were cut back, 5 bases at V and 4 bases at J, with 15 bases in the middle. Germline assignment: CDR1 SGHRS and CDR2 YFSETQ. The CDR3 loop spans 14 amino acids. The DNA for the CDR3 is TGCGCCAGCAGAGCCGGGATTGGGGGCACTGAAGCTTTCTTT. Amino acids: CASRAGIGGTEAFF.

This clone was recorded many times. The CDR3, as DNA: TGTGCCATCAGTGATCCACAGAGATCTACTGAGCAGTACTTC. This sequence encodes CAISDPQRSTEQYF. The rearrangement joins TRBV10-3 to TRBJ2-7; D gene ambiguous. V was clipped by 3 bases and J by 7 bases, with 16 bases between them. CDR1 is ENHRY and CDR2 is SYGVKD in the germline V gene. The length of the CDR3 is 14 residues.

This clone appeared a few times. The gene calls are TRBV6-6 and TRBJ2-5; D possibly corresponds to TRBD1 (5 bases). The V end was cut by 3 bases, the J end by 5 bases, with 10 bases between. The CDR3 length is 13 residues. Germline CDR1 reads MNHNY; CDR2 reads SVGAGI (reference sequence). The CDR3, as DNA: TGTGCCAGCAGTTATGGGGCCCCCGAGACCCAGTACTTC. This sequence encodes CASSYGAPETQYF.

The chain combines TRBV15 with TRBJ2-4, with D maybe TRBD1 (6 bases). Trimming removed 1 base from V and 6 bases from J, with 16 bases in between. Germline values: CDR1 LNHNV, CDR2 YYDKDF (reference sequence). This CDR3 is built from 16 residues. CDR3 nucleotide sequence: TGTGCCACCAGCAGAGCAACGAACCAGGACAGAAACATTCAGTACTTC. Its protein is CATSRATNQDRNIQYF.

This clone has more than one count but fewer than ten. This rearrangement joins TRBV4-2 to TRBJ2-3; D call uncertain. This CDR3 spans 14 amino acids. V was clipped by 4 bases and J by 4 bases, with 12 bases between them. Germline V gene data show CDR1 as LGHNA and CDR2 as YNFKEQ. The CDR3 loop is CASSPRSGADTQYF. The CDR3 DNA follows: TGTGCCAGCAGCCCCCGATCTGGGGCAGATACGCAGTATTTT.

The chain is built from TRBV5-1 and TRBJ2-3; a possible D gene is TRBD2 (5 bases). Trimming pared 4 bases from V and 3 bases from J, leaving 12 bases between. Per germline, CDR1 SGHRS and CDR2 YFSETQ. This CDR3 has 14 residues. The CDR3 spells CASSQRLSTDTQYF. The CDR3 DNA sequence: TGCGCCAGCAGCCAACGACTAAGTACAGATACGCAGTATTTT. The full variable domain, with the rest looked up from reference TRBV5-1 and TRBJ2-3, is KAGVTQTPRYLIKTRGQQVTLSCSPISGHRSVSWYQQTPGQGLQFLFEYFSETQRNKGNFPGRFSGRQFSNSRSEMNVSTLELGDSALYLCASSQRLSTDTQYFGPGTRLTVL.

This clone has a handful of counts. The rearrangement links TRBV7-8 to TRBJ2-7, with 9 bases aligning to TRBD1. CDR3 size: 13 residues. J was trimmed by 3 bases and V by 3 bases; bases with no gene match: 0. Per the germline V gene, CDR1 is SGHVS and CDR2 is FQNEAQ. CDR3: CASSLTGGYEQYF. CDR3 bases: TGTGCCAGCAGCTTGACAGGGGGCTACGAGCAGTACTTC.

This clone turned up a few times. The rearrangement joins TRBV6-5 to TRBJ2-2; D is undetermined. Deletions cut 4 bases from V and 3 bases from J, with 9 bases between. Germline loops: CDR1 MNHEY, CDR2 SVGAGI. The CDR3 runs 14 residues. The CDR3 nucleotides are TGTGCCAGCAGTTTCCCAGGTTACACCGGGGAGCTGTTTTTT. Encoded protein: CASSFPGYTGELFF.

This clone was seen a handful of times. The rearrangement joins TRBV6-5 to TRBJ1-5; D gene ambiguous. Germline V gives CDR1 MNHEY, CDR2 SVGAGI. V lost 4 bases to trimming and J lost 6 bases, with 13 bases between them. CDR3 length: 14 residues. The CDR3 DNA follows: TGTGCCAGCAGTTTCCGGCAGAGATCTCAGCCCCAGCATTTT. Translation: CASSFRQRSQPQHF.

This clone was observed many times. V and J are TRBV30 and TRBJ2-1; 8 positions agree with TRBD2. Germline assignment: CDR1 GTSNPN and CDR2 SVGIG (reference sequence). V shed 0 bases and J 10 bases; nucleotides not matched to a gene: 5. This CDR3 region has 13 residues. The CDR3 nucleotides read TGTGCCTGGAGTGTTCGGGAGGGCGGGGAGCAGTTCTTC. Its protein is CAWSVREGGEQFF.

The V call is TRBV7-2, the J call TRBJ2-7; D uncertain. V was clipped by 2 bases and J by 2 bases, with 7 bases between them. This CDR3 region has 13 residues. From germline, CDR1 is SGHTA and CDR2 FQGNSA. The CDR3 sequence: CASSLPATYEQYF. DNA for the CDR3: TGTGCCAGCAGCTTACCCGCCACCTACGAGCAGTACTTC. The full variable domain, rest sourced from reference TRBV7-2 and TRBJ2-7, is GAGVSQSPSNKVTEKGKDVELRCDPISGHTALYWYRQSLGQGLEFLIYFQGNSAPDKSGLPSDRFSAERTGGSVSTLTIQRTQQEDSAVYLCASSLPATYEQYFGPGTRLTVT.

This clone came up a few times. V usage is TRBV7-2 and J usage is TRBJ2-3; D is ambiguous. The germline V and J ends were trimmed by 2 bases and 2 bases, with 8 bases remaining between them. The CDR3 has 14 residues. Germline V gene data show CDR1 as SGHTA and CDR2 as FQGNSA. The CDR3 is CASSLRQLTDTQYF. The CDR3 DNA sequence: TGTGCCAGCAGCTTACGGCAGCTCACAGATACGCAGTATTTT.

This clone has a count of ten or more. The chain is built from TRBV18 and TRBJ1-3, with D unclear. Germline CDR1 KGHSH, CDR2 LQKENI. The CDR3 contains 14 residues. The V end lost 3 bases, the J end lost 2 bases, and 8 bases lay between the germline ends. CDR3 in DNA: TGTGCCAGCTCACCGTCAGAAACTGGAAACACCATATATTTT. This translates into CASSPSETGNTIYF.

This clone was seen only a few times. V is TRBV11-2 and J is TRBJ1-1, with a possible D match to TRBD1 (5 bases). Germline values: CDR1 SGHAT, CDR2 FQNNGV. Trimming cost V 3 bases and J 0 bases, with 14 bases left between them. The CDR3 covers 16 residues. CDR3 residues: CASSFGQGGVNTEAFF. The DNA of the CDR3 is TGTGCCAGCAGCTTTGGCCAAGGAGGGGTGAACACTGAAGCTTTCTTT.

This chain joins TRBV6-1 and TRBJ2-6, with unresolved D. Per the germline V gene, CDR1 is MNHNS and CDR2 is SASEGT. The germline V and J ends were trimmed by 2 bases and 2 bases, with 7 bases remaining between them. The CDR3 runs 15 residues. In DNA, the CDR3 is TGTGCCAGCAGTGAAACAACAGCTGGGGCCAACGTCCTGACTTTC. The encoded protein is CASSETTAGANVLTF.

This clone turned up a few times. This chain uses TRBV28 with TRBJ2-5, with D perhaps TRBD1 or TRBD2 (5 bases each). Trimming left V 5 bases short and J 5 bases short, with 15 bases between. Germline loops: CDR1 MDHEN, CDR2 SYDVKM. The CDR3 is made up of 14 amino acids. CDR3 in amino acids: CASSGGVSRETQYF. CDR3 coding DNA: TGTGCCAGCAGTGGGGGTGTCTCGAGGGAGACCCAGTACTTC.

The V and J genes are TRBV5-6 and TRBJ2-5; D might be TRBD1 or TRBD2, each matching 6 bases. The closer fit of TRBJ2-7 to the DNA end suggests the J call may be wrong. This CDR3 has 15 residues. The germline V gene has CDR1 SGHDT and CDR2 YYEEEE. Here the CDR3 DNA reads TGTGCCAGCACCCCGCTCGGGGGCAGGGGCCACGAGCAGTACTTC. Protein: CASTPLGGRGHEQYF.

The chain has TRBV6-5 and TRBJ2-5, with D perhaps TRBD2 (6 bases). This CDR3 has 12 residues. V was pared by 5 bases and J by 5 bases, with 9 bases between. Per the germline V gene, CDR1 is MNHEY and CDR2 is SVGAGI. The CDR3 region is CASSEGRETQYF. Written as DNA, the CDR3 is TGTGCCAGCAGTGAGGGGAGGGAGACCCAGTACTTC.

The V and J genes are TRBV9 and TRBJ1-1; a possible D gene is TRBD1 (6 bases). V was pared by 0 bases and J by 8 bases, with 17 bases between. The CDR3 runs 15 residues. CDR1 is SGDLS, CDR2 YYNGEE, per germline. The CDR3 loop reads CASSVGQGSQGEAFF. In DNA, the CDR3 is TGTGCCAGCAGCGTAGGACAAGGGTCCCAGGGGGAAGCTTTCTTT.

This clone was counted a few times. The CDR3 DNA is TGTGCCAGCAGCTTGATTGGACAGGGAGGGGGCGAGACCCAGTACTTC. Its protein is CASSLIGQGGGETQYF. The V gene is TRBV5-4, the J gene TRBJ2-5; D perhaps matches TRBD1 (8 bases). CDR3 length: 16 residues. CDR1 SGHNT and CDR2 YYREEE come from the germline V gene (reference sequence). V gave up 1 base and J gave up 5 bases, with 18 bases separating them.

There are a few counts of this clone. The rearrangement joins TRBV30 to TRBJ1-2, with TRBD1 matching over 9 bases. Germline-derived CDR1 and CDR2 are GTSNPN and SVGIG (reference sequence). V lost 2 bases to trimming and J lost 1 base; unmatched junction nucleotides: 5. This CDR3 spans 15 amino acids. The CDR3 sequence: CAWSPGTGNNYGYTF. The CDR3 DNA reads TGTGCCTGGAGTCCCGGGACAGGGAATAACTATGGCTACACCTTC.

The chain has TRBV25-1 and TRBJ1-2; no firm D call. The CDR3 length is 12 residues. Deletions cut 5 bases from V and 4 bases from J, with 8 bases between. Germline CDR1 MGHDK, CDR2 SYGVNS. This CDR3 reads CASSLGSYGYTF. CDR3 bases: TGTGCCAGCAGTTTGGGATCCTATGGCTACACCTTC.

In this sample, this clone turned up a few times. The rearrangement links TRBV25-1 to TRBJ2-3; TRBD2 aligns across 7 bases. There are 16 residues in the CDR3. Germline values: CDR1 MGHDK, CDR2 SYGVNS. The ends lost 3 bases at V and 1 base at J; junction bases unmatched: 7. The CDR3 protein is CASSDTIREGTDTQYF. The CDR3 DNA follows: TGTGCCAGCAGTGACACTATCCGGGAGGGCACAGATACGCAGTATTTT.

This clone was seen more than once but under ten times. The chain carries TRBV5-1 and TRBJ1-3; 9 nucleotides line up with TRBD1. CDR1 SGHRS and CDR2 YFSETQ come from the germline V gene. Trimming cost V 4 bases and J 1 base; bases outside gene matches: 18. The CDR3 covers 20 residues. CDR3 nucleotide sequence: TGCGCCAGCAGCCCACTCTCCCCGGGACAGGGCATAGGGTCTGGAAACACCATATATTTT. It encodes CASSPLSPGQGIGSGNTIYF.